The sequence of this TCR beta chain was determined in a study of cytomegalovirus exposure and HLA in healthy donors. General study results and limits: Further analysis was carried out later, and it showed several of the most significant clusters appearing linked to common viral pathogens.

Only a few counts were recorded for this clone. Its antigen remains unknown. The CDR3 length is 12 residues. Looked up from germline, CDR1 is MNHNS and CDR2 is SASEGT. PCR involved 60 Vbeta and 13 Jbeta primers. Method: immunoSEQ multiplex PCR; TCRdb's copy keeps in-frame clones and lacks some. The table has roughly 120,000 clones, 76% seen once. This chain links TRBV6-1 with TRBJ2-7; D is unresolved. This receptor was taken from a man in his forties or fifties in good health and CMV-seronegative. Sequencing input: PBMCs. CDR3 loop: CFKQKAAYEQYV. The CDR3 DNA reads TGTTTCAAGCAGAAGGCGGCATACGAGCAGTACGTC.